The 32 T cell receptor beta chains below come from one sample, sequenced in a study of shared clonotypes between healthy human individuals (dated by TCRdb to 2020 to 2021). Receptor amplification or capture employed the immunoSEQ multiplex PCR assay. This is the immuneACCESS table as TCRdb keeps it, with only in-frame sequences that have V and J called. A part of the clones is gone; compared with another copy, unresolved V genes explain less than half, and the rest is unexplained. The sample data list fewer than 650,000 clones, and 60% to 85% of these were observed just once. Jointly, the top ten make up roughly 13% of the sample. The source material was PBMCs. The source of these receptors is a woman in her 40s in good health. Some clones in this sample may be carry-over from other donors' samples.

The genes are TRBV30 and TRBJ2-5; TRBD2 aligns across 7 bases. The ends lost 5 bases at V and 5 bases at J; junction bases unmatched: 8. This CDR3 is 13 amino acids long. Germline V gene lookup returns CDR1 GTSNPN and CDR2 SVGIG (reference sequence). CDR3 bases: TGTGCCTGGCGGGGGAGGGGAGGGGAGACCCAGTACTTC. This gives the protein CAWRGRGGETQYF.

In this sample, this clone turned up a few times. The rearrangement uses TRBV2 and TRBJ2-1; 11 nucleotides match TRBD2. Losses at the gene ends were 4 bases for V and 8 bases for J; bases not matched to a gene: 4. The V gene's germline CDR1 is SNHLY and CDR2 FYNNEI. The CDR3 has 14 amino acids. The CDR3 region is CASSGLAGRHEQFF. The CDR3 bases are TGTGCCAGCAGTGGACTAGCGGGAAGACATGAGCAGTTCTTC.

The chain links TRBV21-1 to TRBJ2-3; the table gives TRBD2 as D, unverified against the DNA. TRBV21-1 constitutes a pseudogene. There are 13 residues in the CDR3. The CDR3 sequence: CASWTSGRHTQYF. In DNA form, the CDR3 reads TGTGCCAGCTGGACTAGCGGGAGACATACGCAGTATTTT.

The rearrangement links TRBV9 to TRBJ2-3, with 10 bases fitting TRBD2. The CDR3 runs 15 residues. V gave up 0 bases and J gave up 4 bases; unmatched junction bases: 2. Germline CDR1 and CDR2: SGDLS and YYNGEE. The CDR3 region is CASSVGGTSADTQYF. CDR3 DNA sequence: TGTGCCAGCAGCGTAGGTGGGACTAGCGCAGATACGCAGTATTTT. The variable domain in full, with the rest retrieved from reference TRBV9 and TRBJ2-3, is DSGVTQTPKHLITATGQRVTLRCSPRSGDLSVYWYQQSLDQGLQFLIQYYNGEERAKGNILERFSAQQFPDLHSELNLSSLELGDSALYFCASSVGGTSADTQYFGPGTRLTVL.

This clone showed up many times. This chain links TRBV4-1 with TRBJ2-5; TRBD1 agrees at 7 bases. CDR3 length: 14 residues. CDR1 is MGHRA and CDR2 is YSYEKL in the germline V gene. After removal of 3 bases from V and 3 bases from J, the junction contained 4 bases not matched to a gene. Here the CDR3 reads CASSQTGSKETQYF. DNA for the CDR3: TGCGCCAGCAGCCAGACAGGGTCCAAAGAGACCCAGTACTTC.

J is TRBJ2-2 and V is TRBV5-1, with 7 bases matching TRBD2. The CDR3 spans 15 residues. Germline V gene data show CDR1 as SGHRS and CDR2 as YFSETQ. The trim removed 0 bases at V and 3 bases at J, leaving 2 bases unmatched. CDR3: CASSLGLADTGELFF. The CDR3 DNA follows: TGCGCCAGCAGCTTGGGTCTAGCGGACACCGGGGAGCTGTTTTTT.

V usage is TRBV28 and J usage is TRBJ2-5; D ambiguous. V was trimmed by 6 bases and J by 5 bases, leaving 13 bases between them. Germline CDR1 and CDR2: MDHEN and SYDVKM. The length of the CDR3 is 13 residues. The CDR3 coding sequence is TGTGCCAGCAGGGGTTACGAAGGGGAGACCCAGTACTTC. Protein sequence: CASRGYEGETQYF.

V usage is TRBV29-1 and J usage is TRBJ2-1; 14 bases agree with TRBD2. V lost 6 bases to trimming and J lost 2 bases; unmatched junction nucleotides: 9. The CDR3 has 17 amino acids. Germline V gene data show CDR1 as SQVTM and CDR2 as ANQGSEA. The CDR3 DNA sequence: TGCAGCGTCGCCGGGACTAGCGGGAGTAGGGCCTACAATGAGCAGTTCTTC. As protein: CSVAGTSGSRAYNEQFF.

This clone was counted a single time. Distinct nucleotide sequences in the sample also encode this CDR3. This chain uses TRBV9 with TRBJ2-5; D is undetermined. Germline V gene lookup returns CDR1 SGDLS and CDR2 YYNGEE. V lost 0 bases to trimming and J lost 5 bases, with 5 bases between them. The CDR3 loop spans 12 amino acids. The CDR3 protein is CASSVGQETQYF. Written as DNA, the CDR3 is TGTGCCAGCAGCGTAGGGCAGGAGACCCAGTACTTC.

The chain has TRBV4-1 and TRBJ2-1; D is possibly TRBD2 (6 bases). The germline V and J ends were trimmed by 6 bases and 0 bases, with 12 bases remaining between them. The CDR3 has 15 residues. CDR1 and CDR2 from the germline V gene are MGHRA and YSYEKL. CDR3 residues: CASSFLAVSYNEQFF. The CDR3 nucleotides read TGCGCCAGCAGTTTCTTAGCGGTCTCCTACAATGAGCAGTTCTTC.

Notes on this clone: A read error may explain this, as a much larger clone is one base away. The chain links TRBV6-6 to TRBJ2-5; the D is unclear. The J call may be in error: the DNA end matches TRBJ2-7 better. Germline V gives CDR1 MNHNY, CDR2 SVGAGI (reference sequence). The CDR3 sequence is 14 residues long. CDR3 DNA sequence: TGTGCCAGCTCCCCGAGCAACTGGTCCCACGAGCAGTACTTC. It translates to CASSPSNWSHEQYF.

J is TRBJ1-4 and V is TRBV28; 7 bases are shared with TRBD1. Per the germline V gene, CDR1 is MDHEN and CDR2 is SYDVKM. V gave up 2 bases and J gave up 8 bases; unmatched junction bases: 5. The CDR3 totals 14 residues. The CDR3 sequence is CASSLAAGGEKLFF. The CDR3, as DNA: TGTGCCAGCAGTTTAGCGGCAGGGGGGGAAAAACTGTTTTTT. The whole variable domain, filled in from reference TRBV28 and TRBJ1-4, reads DVKVTQSSRYLVKRTGEKVFLECVQDMDHENMFWYRQDPGLGLRLIYFSYDVKMKEKGDIPEGYSVSREKKERFSLILESASTNQTSMYLCASSLAAGGEKLFFGSGTQLSVL.

V usage is TRBV28 and J usage is TRBJ2-1; TRBD2 agrees at 8 bases. The germline V gene encodes CDR1 MDHEN and CDR2 SYDVKM. The CDR3 length is 14 residues. The V and J ends lost 5 bases and 9 bases, in that order; junction bases with no gene match: 9. The CDR3 loop is CASSTEAGAGEQFF. CDR3 coding DNA: TGTGCCAGCAGTACAGAAGCGGGAGCGGGTGAGCAGTTCTTC.

This clone came up many times. The chain joins TRBV7-9 to TRBJ2-7, with D perhaps matching TRBD1 (6 bases). The germline V gene has CDR1 SEHNR and CDR2 FQNEAQ (reference sequence). Trimming removed 1 base at V and 0 bases at J, with 13 bases between. The CDR3 length is 16 residues. Here the CDR3 reads CASSLVLDSISYEQYF. In DNA, the CDR3 is TGTGCCAGCAGCTTAGTCCTGGACAGTATCTCCTACGAGCAGTACTTC.

The genes are TRBV21-1 and TRBJ2-7. TRBV21-1 is listed as a pseudogene. The CDR3 has 14 amino acids. The CDR3 DNA follows: TGTGCCAGCAGCATCCGACTGGGATCCTACGAGCAGTACTTC. The encoded protein is CASSIRLGSYEQYF.

The chain uses TRBV7-9 and TRBJ2-7; D is undetermined. The V end was cut by 5 bases, the J end by 0 bases, with 14 bases between. The length of the CDR3 is 15 residues. The germline V gene has CDR1 SEHNR and CDR2 FQNEAQ (reference sequence). The CDR3: CASSVIQRSSYEQYF. As DNA, the CDR3 is TGTGCCAGCAGCGTAATACAGAGAAGCTCCTACGAGCAGTACTTC. The complete variable domain, with remaining parts taken from reference TRBV7-9 and TRBJ2-7, reads DTGVSQNPRHKITKRGQNVTFRCDPISEHNRLYWYRQTLGQGPEFLTYFQNEAQLEKSRLLSDRFSAERPKGSFSTLEIQRTEQGDSAMYLCASSVIQRSSYEQYFGPGTRLTVT.

The chain recombines TRBV7-6 with TRBJ1-4, with D maybe TRBD1 (6 bases). This CDR3 spans 15 amino acids. Trimming removed 0 bases at V and 7 bases at J, with 12 bases between. Germline CDR1 and CDR2: SGHVS and FNYEAQ. The chain's CDR3 is CASSLAGAGGEKLFF. CDR3 DNA sequence: TGTGCCAGCAGCTTAGCGGGGGCCGGCGGTGAAAAACTGTTTTTT.

To note about this clone: A read error is likely here: a far larger clone is one base away. Since no conserved phenylalanine or tryptophan closes the CDR3, a read error is the likely cause. This chain uses TRBV2 with TRBJ1-4, with D maybe TRBD1 (6 bases). Germline V CDR1 and CDR2: SNHLY, FYNNEI. V shed 7 bases and J shed 8 bases, with 11 bases lying between them. The CDR3 totals 12 residues. This chain's CDR3 is CASISTGEKLFL. The DNA of the CDR3 is TGTGCCAGCATCTCAACAGGGGAAAAACTGTTTCTT.

Note on this clone: This may stem from a read error, because a much larger clone lies one nucleotide away. V is TRBV30 and J is TRBJ2-3; 12 positions agree with TRBD2. V lost 5 bases and J lost 6; bases outside the gene matches: 6. The CDR3 length is 14 residues. CDR1 and CDR2 (germline): GTSNPN, SVGIG (reference sequence). CDR3 nucleotide sequence: TGTGCCTGGGGAGGACTAGCGGGAACGGATACGCAGTATTTT. Encoded protein: CAWGGLAGTDTQYF. Combining the CDR3 with reference TRBV30 and TRBJ2-3 gives the whole variable domain SQTIHQWPATLVQPVGSPLSLECTVEGTSNPNLYWYRQAAGRGLQLLFYSVGIGQISSEVPQNLSASRPQDRQFILSSKKLLLSDSGFYLCAWGGLAGTDTQYFGPGTRLTVL.

As concerns this clone: This sample also contains other DNA sequences that code for the same CDR3. The chain recombines TRBV7-2 with TRBJ2-3; the D is unclear. This CDR3 region has 12 residues. Germline lookup yields CDR1 SGHTA and CDR2 FQGNSA. The V gene lost 3 bases and the J gene lost 2 bases, with 3 bases spanning the gap. The CDR3 nucleotides read TGTGCCAGCAGCTTGGACACAGATACGCAGTATTTT. It is translated as CASSLDTDTQYF.

The CDR3 coding sequence is TGTGCCAGCAGTGGACTAGCGGGAGTTTTAGATACGCAGTATTTT. Translated: CASSGLAGVLDTQYF. The chain is built from TRBV28 and TRBJ2-3; 13 bases fit TRBD2. After removal of 5 bases from V and 5 bases from J, the junction contained 4 bases not matched to a gene. This CDR3 comprises 15 residues. Germline lookup yields CDR1 MDHEN and CDR2 SYDVKM.

The J gene is TRBJ2-3, the V gene TRBV30; TRBD2 might be the D (5 bases). Germline assignment: CDR1 GTSNPN and CDR2 SVGIG (reference sequence). The length of the CDR3 is 15 residues. V was shortened by 3 bases and J by 6 bases, with 19 bases between the two germline ends. The CDR3 DNA is TGTGCCTGGAGAATAGGGATGGGGAGTGGTGATACGCAGTATTTT. This encodes CAWRIGMGSGDTQYF.

Concerning this clone itself: A much larger clone differs from this one at a single base, so this may be a read error. Other DNA variants within this sample encode the same CDR3. V gene TRBV5-1 combines with J gene TRBJ1-2, with a possible D match to TRBD1 (6 bases). This CDR3 has 13 amino acids. V lost 2 bases to trimming and J lost 2 bases, with 7 bases between them. Germline V CDR1 and CDR2: SGHRS, YFSETQ. In DNA, the CDR3 is TGCGCCAGCAGCTTTCAGGGGAACTATGGCTACACCTTC. This codes for CASSFQGNYGYTF.

This rearrangement joins TRBV25-1 to TRBJ1-1; tentative D call: TRBD1 (5 bases). Trimming left V 3 bases short and J 8 bases short, with 16 bases between. Germline V gives CDR1 MGHDK, CDR2 SYGVNS. The CDR3 loop spans 14 amino acids. CDR3 loop: CASSDGAALTEAFF. CDR3 nucleotides: TGTGCCAGCAGTGATGGGGCAGCCTTGACGGAAGCTTTCTTT.

A remark on this clone: This may come from a read error, since a much larger clone is one base off. The chain employs TRBV2 and TRBJ2-7; maybe TRBD2 (7 bases). CDR1 is SNHLY and CDR2 is FYNNEI in the germline V gene. This CDR3 comprises 13 residues. The V gene lost 6 bases and the J gene lost 2 bases, with 11 bases spanning the gap. DNA for the CDR3: TGTGCCAGCAGCAGCGGGACAACCTACGAGCAGTACTTC. Protein product: CASSSGTTYEQYF.

For the CDR3, the DNA is TGTGCCAGCAGCCCGACTAGCGGGACTGGGAAGTACTTC. This gives the protein CASSPTSGTGKYF. J is TRBJ2-7 and V is TRBV11-2; TRBD2 matches 11 bases. Trimming took 5 bases from V and 11 from J; bases not matched to a gene: 8. This CDR3 comprises 13 residues. Per germline, CDR1 SGHAT and CDR2 FQNNGV.

This chain uses TRBV19 with TRBJ2-1; TRBD2 matches at 8 bases. CDR1 and CDR2 from the germline V gene are LNHDA and SQIVND (reference sequence). The CDR3 has 14 amino acids. J lost 6 bases, V lost 4 bases, and 5 bases had no gene match. CDR3 DNA: TGTGCCAGTAGTACCCTAGCGGGCCTCAATGAGCAGTTCTTC. Protein: CASSTLAGLNEQFF.

This chain connects TRBV19 to TRBJ2-7, with a tentative D call TRBD1 (5 bases). This CDR3 contains 13 residues. CDR1 and CDR2 from the germline V gene are LNHDA and SQIVND (reference sequence). V gave up 3 bases and J gave up 5 bases, with 11 bases separating them. The CDR3: CASSIQGGNEQYF. CDR3 coding DNA: TGTGCCAGTAGTATCCAGGGTGGGAACGAGCAGTACTTC. Supplemented by reference TRBV19 and TRBJ2-7, the full variable domain reads DGGITQSPKYLFRKEGQNVTLSCEQNLNHDAMYWYRQDPGQGLRLIYYSQIVNDFQKGDIAEGYSVSREKKESFPLTVTSAQKNPTAFYLCASSIQGGNEQYFGPGTRLTVT.

This clone has a handful of counts. V gene TRBV2 combines with J gene TRBJ2-2; a possible D gene is TRBD1 (6 bases). Trimming left V 5 bases short and J 4 bases short, with 11 bases between. CDR1 is SNHLY, CDR2 FYNNEI, per germline. The CDR3 has 14 amino acids. The CDR3 DNA follows: TGTGCCAGCAGTTCACAGGGCCCCACCGGGGAGCTGTTTTTT. Its translation: CASSSQGPTGELFF.

The chain carries TRBV18 and TRBJ1-1, with D uncertain. The germline CDR1 and CDR2 sequences are KGHSH and LQKENI. The ends were cut back, 3 bases at V and 4 bases at J, with 12 bases in the middle. CDR3 size: 14 residues. The CDR3 region is CASSPSGSVTEAFF. CDR3 bases: TGTGCCAGCTCACCTTCTGGGAGTGTCACTGAAGCTTTCTTT.

The genes are TRBV4-2 and TRBJ1-5; 7 nucleotides agree with TRBD1. The CDR3 has 13 residues. Germline CDR1 reads LGHNA; CDR2 reads YNFKEQ. V was clipped by 5 bases and J by 5 bases; unmatched bases: 3. The CDR3 bases are TGTGCCAGCAGCTCAGACAGGGATCAGCCCCAGCATTTT. Amino acids: CASSSDRDQPQHF.

The chain is built from TRBV4-3 and TRBJ1-5; D gene unclear. This CDR3 comprises 14 residues. In germline, CDR1 is LGHNA, CDR2 YSLEER. Trimming left V 0 bases short and J 4 bases short, with 7 bases between. The CDR3 loop is CASSQDLGNQPQHF. CDR3 nucleotides: TGCGCCAGCAGCCAAGATTTGGGGAATCAGCCCCAGCATTTT.